This TCR beta chain is from a study of Ad26.COV2.S vaccination and SARS-CoV-2 variants. Study at large: Participant was drawn from the COV1001 Ad26.COV2.S trial arm.

Sample treatment: around 19 received Ad26.COV2.S at low or high dose, single or two shots; roughly five received placebo; per-sample allocation not given. At day 63 after the first vaccine or placebo injection, samples were drawn. An adult donor aged 18-55 years was enrolled in Boston. The CDR3 length is 13 residues. The V segment lost 7 bases and the J segment 6 bases; nucleotides outside the gene matches: 7. Some clones are missing from TCRdb's copy, which holds only in-frame ones; the method was immunoSEQ multiplex PCR. The table records hundreds of thousands of clones, roughly 90% of them present only once.

The TCR comes from a person between 18 and 59 years old who received the Ad26.COV2.S COVID-19 vaccine or a placebo. The starting material was peripheral blood, obtained in a trial of Ad26.COV2.S vaccine versus placebo. The rearrangement links TRBV12-3 or TRBV12-4 to TRBJ1-2; TRBD1 matches 8 bases. The CDR3 loop reads CASTLQGAHGYTF. In nucleotides, the CDR3 is TGTGCCAGCACCCTTCAGGGGGCGCATGGCTACACCTTC.